This passage covers 3 T cell receptor beta chains from one sample sequenced in a study of T cell changes during pregnancy in multiple sclerosis. TCRdb's copy holds only in-frame clones and misses some; the assay was immunoSEQ multiplex PCR. Here the sample spans just under 65,000 clones, around 92% being singletons. The sequences come from peripheral blood, collected in the third trimester of pregnancy. The receptor source for this set is a female donor in good health, enrolled as a control in a pregnancy study.

This chain connects TRBV5-1 to TRBJ2-1; 11 nucleotides match TRBD2. The V gene's germline CDR1 is SGHRS and CDR2 YFSETQ. V lost 8 bases, J lost 8 bases, and 12 bases stayed unmatched. The CDR3 has 15 residues. Written as DNA, the CDR3 is TGCGCCAGTGGCCCTGGACTAGCGGGTGCTTATGAGCAGTTCTTC. It is translated as CASGPGLAGAYEQFF.

The chain joins TRBV28 to TRBJ2-2; 9 bases map to TRBD1. J gave up 3 bases and V 10 bases, and 3 bases lay outside the gene matches. CDR1 MDHEN and CDR2 SYDVKM come from the germline V gene. CDR3 size: 13 residues. CDR3 sequence (DNA): TGTGCCACTCGGACAGGGGACACCGGGGAGCTGTTTTTT. Translating it yields CATRTGDTGELFF.

This clone was recorded a few times. The gene calls are TRBV2 and TRBJ1-5, with TRBD1 identical over 7 bases. V dropped 8 bases and J dropped 4; count of bases not matched to a gene: 11. The CDR3 totals 15 residues. Germline CDR1 SNHLY, CDR2 FYNNEI. The CDR3 reads CASASPGQRNQPQHF. The CDR3 DNA reads TGTGCCAGCGCGTCCCCGGGACAGAGAAATCAGCCCCAGCATTTT.